Shown below are 16 T cell receptor beta chains from a single sample sequenced in a study of shared clonotypes between healthy human individuals. Clones were sequenced by immunoSEQ multiplex PCR, and TCRdb holds only the in-frame ones, with some missing. The sample gives around 1.6 million clones, 95% to 99% of which show up once; less than 0.55% is in the top ten. Source material: naive CD4+ T cells sorted from blood. Noted subset: CD45RA+ positively selected. These receptors all come from a man under 40 in good health.

The genes are TRBV7-8 and TRBJ2-7; the match to TRBD1 covers 9 bases. The CDR3 contains 19 residues. Germline lookup yields CDR1 SGHVS and CDR2 FQNEAQ. Losses at the gene ends were 5 bases for V and 3 bases for J; bases not matched to a gene: 20. CDR3 residues: CASSHNRGTGTGSLYEQYF. CDR3 DNA sequence: TGTGCCAGCAGCCACAACCGGGGAACCGGGACAGGGTCCCTCTACGAGCAGTACTTC.

This rearrangement joins TRBV6-6 to TRBJ1-1; D unclear. The CDR3 spans 11 residues. Germline V gene lookup returns CDR1 MNHNY and CDR2 SVGAGI (reference sequence). The V and J ends lost 3 bases and 6 bases respectively, with 5 bases between them. The CDR3: CASSYGAEAFF. Here the CDR3 DNA reads TGTGCCAGCAGTTATGGGGCTGAAGCTTTCTTT.

The chain links TRBV30 to TRBJ2-1, with D hard to call. V was pared by 5 bases and J by 5 bases, with 4 bases between. Germline CDR1 is GTSNPN and CDR2 is SVGIG (reference sequence). This CDR3 has 10 amino acids. CDR3 bases: TGTGCCTGGGGGCACAATGAGCAGTTCTTC. Its protein product is CAWGHNEQFF.

Note on this clone: Other DNA sequences in the same sample also yield this CDR3. The V call is TRBV28, the J call TRBJ2-7; D ambiguous. The V end lost 5 bases, the J end lost 2 bases, and 4 bases lay between the germline ends. Germline-derived CDR1 and CDR2 are MDHEN and SYDVKM. This CDR3 region has 11 residues. CDR3 in amino acids: CASSRTYEQYF. CDR3 in DNA: TGTGCCAGCAGTCGAACCTACGAGCAGTACTTC.

The V and J genes are TRBV7-9 and TRBJ2-1, with 7 bases that match TRBD2. Trimming removed 3 bases from V and 7 bases from J; junction bases left unmatched: 6. Germline CDR1 reads SEHNR; CDR2 reads FQNEAQ (reference sequence). This CDR3 has 14 amino acids. The CDR3 DNA follows: TGTGCCAGCAGCTTTGATGCGGGAGTAAATGAGCAGTTCTTC. Translating it yields CASSFDAGVNEQFF. The variable domain in full, with the rest retrieved from reference TRBV7-9 and TRBJ2-1, is DTGVSQNPRHKITKRGQNVTFRCDPISEHNRLYWYRQTLGQGPEFLTYFQNEAQLEKSRLLSDRFSAERPKGSFSTLEIQRTEQGDSAMYLCASSFDAGVNEQFFGPGTRLTVL.

The rearrangement joins TRBV11-3 to TRBJ2-1; 12 positions match TRBD2. The ends lost 4 bases at V and 8 bases at J; junction bases unmatched: 9. Germline lookup yields CDR1 SGHNT and CDR2 YENEEA. The CDR3 has 16 residues. The CDR3, as DNA: TGTGCCAGCAGCTACCCGGGACTAGCGGGCTCGGATGAGCAGTTCTTC. It yields the protein CASSYPGLAGSDEQFF.

The CDR3 nucleotides read TGTGCCAGTAGAGATCGGGCGCGTACCGGGGAGCTGTTTTTT. Translation gives CASRDRARTGELFF. The chain links TRBV2 to TRBJ2-2; D not resolved. Per the germline V gene, CDR1 is SNHLY and CDR2 is FYNNEI. The CDR3 is 14 amino acids. V was pared by 9 bases and J by 5 bases, with 16 bases between.

The chain has TRBV11-2 and TRBJ2-1, with D maybe TRBD1 (6 bases). This CDR3 has 15 amino acids. Per the germline V gene, CDR1 is SGHAT and CDR2 is FQNNGV. V was clipped by 8 bases and J by 6 bases, with 20 bases between them. This chain's CDR3 is CASDKGDRITNEQFF. CDR3 DNA: TGTGCCAGCGATAAGGGGGACCGCATCACCAATGAGCAGTTCTTC.

The chain links TRBV27 to TRBJ2-3; D perhaps matches TRBD2 (5 bases). The CDR3 covers 20 residues. Looked up from germline, CDR1 is MNHEY and CDR2 is SMNVEV (reference sequence). V lost 0 bases and J lost 0, with 22 bases in between. The CDR3 nucleotides read TGTGCCAGCAGTTTATCTTCAAGGGCGGGTCCGAGAACGAGCACAGATACGCAGTATTTT. Translation: CASSLSSRAGPRTSTDTQYF.

The rearrangement uses TRBV7-2 and TRBJ2-1; 13 bases fit TRBD2. J was trimmed by 7 bases and V by 0 bases; bases with no gene match: 3. This CDR3 is 16 amino acids long. The V gene's germline CDR1 is SGHTA and CDR2 FQGNSA. The CDR3 sequence is CASSLAPLAGGNEQFF. The CDR3 DNA sequence: TGTGCCAGCAGCTTAGCGCCACTAGCGGGAGGGAATGAGCAGTTCTTC. Using reference TRBV7-2 and TRBJ2-1 for the parts outside the CDR3, the full variable domain is GAGVSQSPSNKVTEKGKDVELRCDPISGHTALYWYRQSLGQGLEFLIYFQGNSAPDKSGLPSDRFSAERTGGSVSTLTIQRTQQEDSAVYLCASSLAPLAGGNEQFFGPGTRLTVL.

This chain uses TRBV7-9 with TRBJ2-7; 10 bases line up with TRBD2. Germline CDR1 is SEHNR and CDR2 is FQNEAQ (reference sequence). The CDR3 consists of 17 residues. V was pared by 5 bases and J by 6 bases, with 16 bases of the junction left unmatched. The CDR3 bases are TGTGCCAGCAGCCTTGGGGCTCTAGCGGGAGTAAGCTCCGAGCAGTACTTC. It codes for CASSLGALAGVSSEQYF.

Worth noting for this clone: The sample has other DNA sequences that encode this CDR3 too. CDR3 bases: TGTGCCAGCAGCGTAGAAGGGGTATCCTACGAGCAGTACTTC. It is translated as CASSVEGVSYEQYF. The chain employs TRBV9 and TRBJ2-7; possible D gene TRBD1, 5 bases. The germline V and J ends were trimmed by 0 bases and 1 base, with 8 bases remaining between them. Germline CDR1 reads SGDLS; CDR2 reads YYNGEE. CDR3 length: 14 residues.

The gene calls are TRBV9 and TRBJ2-5; no firm D call. This CDR3 spans 14 amino acids. Germline V gene sequence: CDR1 SGDLS, CDR2 YYNGEE. Trimming stripped 1 base from V and 1 base from J, with 8 bases between. CDR3 loop: CASSVSTVQETQYF. Written as DNA, the CDR3 is TGTGCCAGCAGCGTATCTACGGTCCAAGAGACCCAGTACTTC.

A single count supports this clone. The gene calls are TRBV7-9 and TRBJ1-2, with TRBD1 identical over 9 bases. Germline CDR1 SEHNR, CDR2 FQNEAQ (reference sequence). The CDR3 loop spans 18 amino acids. The V and J ends lost 5 bases and 1 base, in that order; junction bases with no gene match: 14. This CDR3 reads CASSQMPGQGGGNYGYTF. CDR3 nucleotides: TGTGCCAGCAGCCAAATGCCGGGACAGGGAGGAGGTAACTATGGCTACACCTTC.

The rearrangement joins TRBV7-9 to TRBJ2-7; 8 bases match TRBD2. CDR1 SEHNR and CDR2 FQNEAQ come from the germline V gene (reference sequence). J gave up 4 bases and V 5 bases, and 16 bases lay outside the gene matches. The CDR3 runs 17 residues. As DNA, the CDR3 is TGTGCCAGCAGCCCGGGGACATCGGGGGGGAAGTTGTACGAGCAGTACTTC. It specifies CASSPGTSGGKLYEQYF.

This chain uses TRBV7-2 with TRBJ2-7; a possible D gene is TRBD2 (6 bases). This CDR3 has 17 residues. Germline V lookup: CDR1 SGHTA, CDR2 FQGNSA. Trimming cost V 2 bases and J 2 bases, with 19 bases left between them. The CDR3 nucleotides read TGTGCCAGCAGCTTAAGGGGTCGCGCGGGACCCGCCTACGAGCAGTACTTC. The encoded protein is CASSLRGRAGPAYEQYF.